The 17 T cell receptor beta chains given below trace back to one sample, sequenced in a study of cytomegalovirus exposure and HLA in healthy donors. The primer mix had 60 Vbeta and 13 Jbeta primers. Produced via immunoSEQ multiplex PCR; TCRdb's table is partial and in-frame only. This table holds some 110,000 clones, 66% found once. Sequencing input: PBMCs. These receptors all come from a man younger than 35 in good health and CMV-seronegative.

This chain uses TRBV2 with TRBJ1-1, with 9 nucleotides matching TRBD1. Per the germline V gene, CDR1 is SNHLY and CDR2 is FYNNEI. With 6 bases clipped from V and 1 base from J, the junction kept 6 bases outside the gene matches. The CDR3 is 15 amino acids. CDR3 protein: CASRPDRGRNTEAFF. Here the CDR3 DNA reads TGTGCCAGCAGACCTGACAGGGGGAGGAACACTGAAGCTTTCTTT.

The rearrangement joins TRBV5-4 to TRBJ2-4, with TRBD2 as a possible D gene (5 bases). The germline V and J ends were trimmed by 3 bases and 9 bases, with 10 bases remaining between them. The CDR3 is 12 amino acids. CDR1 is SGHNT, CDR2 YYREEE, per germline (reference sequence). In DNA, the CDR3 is TGTGCCAGCAGCTCTGGAGGTAGCATTCAGTACTTC. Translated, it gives CASSSGGSIQYF.

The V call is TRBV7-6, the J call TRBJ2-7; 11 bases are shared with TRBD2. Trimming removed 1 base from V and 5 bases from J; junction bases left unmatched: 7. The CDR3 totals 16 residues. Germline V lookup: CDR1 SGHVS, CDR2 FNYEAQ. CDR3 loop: CASSLGGLAAPHEQYF. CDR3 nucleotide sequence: TGTGCCAGCAGCTTAGGGGGACTAGCGGCCCCCCACGAGCAGTACTTC.

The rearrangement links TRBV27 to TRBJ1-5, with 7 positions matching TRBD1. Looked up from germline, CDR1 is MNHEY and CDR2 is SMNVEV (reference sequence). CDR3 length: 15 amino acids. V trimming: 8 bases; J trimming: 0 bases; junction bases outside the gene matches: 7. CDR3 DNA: TGTGCCAGCGATGGGACAGCCTATAGCAATCAGCCCCAGCATTTT. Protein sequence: CASDGTAYSNQPQHF.

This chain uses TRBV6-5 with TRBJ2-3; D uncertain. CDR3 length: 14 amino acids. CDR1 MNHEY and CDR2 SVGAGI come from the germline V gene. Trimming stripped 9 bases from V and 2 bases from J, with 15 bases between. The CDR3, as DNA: TGTGCCAGTGCCGCCGTACTATTCACAGATACGCAGTATTTT. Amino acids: CASAAVLFTDTQYF.

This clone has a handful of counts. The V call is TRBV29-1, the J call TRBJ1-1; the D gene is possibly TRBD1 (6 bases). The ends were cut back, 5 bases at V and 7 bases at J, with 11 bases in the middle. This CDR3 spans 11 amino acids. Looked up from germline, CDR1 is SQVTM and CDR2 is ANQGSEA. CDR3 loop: CSVKTGGEAFF. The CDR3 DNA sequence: TGCAGCGTTAAGACAGGCGGTGAAGCTTTCTTT.

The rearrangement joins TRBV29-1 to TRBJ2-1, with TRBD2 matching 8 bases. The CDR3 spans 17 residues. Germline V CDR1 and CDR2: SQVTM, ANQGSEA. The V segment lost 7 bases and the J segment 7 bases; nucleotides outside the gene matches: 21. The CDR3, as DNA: TGCAGCGCTCAGAGAGTAGCAACAGGGAAGCGGGGGAATGAGCAGTTCTTC. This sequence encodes CSAQRVATGKRGNEQFF.

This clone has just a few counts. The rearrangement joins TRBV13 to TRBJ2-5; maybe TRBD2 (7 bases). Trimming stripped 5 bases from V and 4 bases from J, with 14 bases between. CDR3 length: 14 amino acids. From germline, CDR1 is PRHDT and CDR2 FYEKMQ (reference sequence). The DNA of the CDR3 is TGTGCCAGCAGCCCCGGGGGGCTTCGAGAGACCCAGTACTTC. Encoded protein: CASSPGGLRETQYF.

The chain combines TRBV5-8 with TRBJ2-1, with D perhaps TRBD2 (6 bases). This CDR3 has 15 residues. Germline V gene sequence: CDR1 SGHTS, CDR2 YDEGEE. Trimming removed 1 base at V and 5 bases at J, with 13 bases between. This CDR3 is CASSLFGGYHNEQFF. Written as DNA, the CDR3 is TGTGCCAGCAGCTTGTTCGGGGGTTACCACAATGAGCAGTTCTTC.

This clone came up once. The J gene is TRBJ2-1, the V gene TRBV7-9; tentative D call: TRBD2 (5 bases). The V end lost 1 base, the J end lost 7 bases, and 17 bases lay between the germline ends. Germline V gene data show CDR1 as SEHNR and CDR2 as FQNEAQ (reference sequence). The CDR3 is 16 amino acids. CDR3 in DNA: TGTGCCAGCAGCTTAGTTGCCGGGATGGGTAAGAATGAGCAGTTCTTC. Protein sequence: CASSLVAGMGKNEQFF.

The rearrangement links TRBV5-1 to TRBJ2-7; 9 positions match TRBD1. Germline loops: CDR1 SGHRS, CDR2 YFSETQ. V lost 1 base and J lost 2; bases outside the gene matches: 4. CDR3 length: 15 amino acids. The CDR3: CASSLLGTGTYEQYF. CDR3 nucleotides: TGCGCCAGCAGCTTGCTAGGGACAGGGACCTACGAGCAGTACTTC.

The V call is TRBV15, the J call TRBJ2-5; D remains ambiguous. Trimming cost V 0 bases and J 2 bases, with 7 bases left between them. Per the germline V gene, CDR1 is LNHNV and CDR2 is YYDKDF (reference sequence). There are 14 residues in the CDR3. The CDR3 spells CATSRDLLQETQYF. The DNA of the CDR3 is TGTGCCACCAGCAGAGATCTCTTGCAAGAGACCCAGTACTTC.

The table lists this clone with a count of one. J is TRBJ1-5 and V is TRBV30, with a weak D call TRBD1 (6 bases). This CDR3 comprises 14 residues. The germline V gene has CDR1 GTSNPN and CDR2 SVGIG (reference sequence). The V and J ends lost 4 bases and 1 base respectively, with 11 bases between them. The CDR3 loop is CAWTRTASNQPQHF. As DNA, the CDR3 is TGTGCCTGGACTAGGACAGCGAGCAATCAGCCCCAGCATTTT.

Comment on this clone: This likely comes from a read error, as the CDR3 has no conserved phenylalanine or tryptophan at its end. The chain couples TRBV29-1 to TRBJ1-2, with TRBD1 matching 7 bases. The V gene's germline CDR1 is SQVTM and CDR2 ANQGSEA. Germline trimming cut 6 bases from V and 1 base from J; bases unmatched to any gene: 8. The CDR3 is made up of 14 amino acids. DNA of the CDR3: TGCAGCGTCGCCGGACCAGGGGGTAACTATGGCTACACCTTG. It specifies CSVAGPGGNYGYTL.

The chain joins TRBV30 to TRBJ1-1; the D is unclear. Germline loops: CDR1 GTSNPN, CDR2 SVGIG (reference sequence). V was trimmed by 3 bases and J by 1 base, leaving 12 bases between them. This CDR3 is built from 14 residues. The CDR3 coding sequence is TGTGCCTGGAGGTCCCCCGGGAGGAACACTGAAGCTTTCTTT. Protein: CAWRSPGRNTEAFF.

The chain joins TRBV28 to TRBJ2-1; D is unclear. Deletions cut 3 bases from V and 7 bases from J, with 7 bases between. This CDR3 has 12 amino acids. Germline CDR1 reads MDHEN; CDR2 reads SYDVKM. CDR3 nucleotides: TGTGCCAGCAGTTTGTATGCGAATGAGCAGTTCTTC. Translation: CASSLYANEQFF. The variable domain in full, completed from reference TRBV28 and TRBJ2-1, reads DVKVTQSSRYLVKRTGEKVFLECVQDMDHENMFWYRQDPGLGLRLIYFSYDVKMKEKGDIPEGYSVSREKKERFSLILESASTNQTSMYLCASSLYANEQFFGPGTRLTVL.

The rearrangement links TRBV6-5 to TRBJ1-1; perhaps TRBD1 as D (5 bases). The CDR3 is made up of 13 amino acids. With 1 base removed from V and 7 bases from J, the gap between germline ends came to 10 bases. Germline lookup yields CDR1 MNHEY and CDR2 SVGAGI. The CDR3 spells CASSYWRGREAFF. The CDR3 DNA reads TGTGCCAGCAGTTACTGGAGGGGTCGTGAAGCTTTCTTT.